This record covers a single TCR beta chain. The repertoire was sequenced with immunoSEQ multiplex PCR; TCRdb's copy has only in-frame clones and lacks some. Among tens of thousands of clones listed, roughly 82% were seen once. The sample originates from a study of T cells in localized non-small cell lung cancer. The CDR3 totals 13 residues. The V and J ends lost 8 bases and 5 bases respectively, with 13 bases between them. Germline CDR1 reads MNHNY; CDR2 reads SVGAGI (reference sequence). This chain links TRBV6-6 with TRBJ1-5; tentatively, D is TRBD1 (5 bases). This sequence was found in a male donor older than 55 with stage III squamous cell lung carcinoma. The source material was peripheral blood, sampled before any cancer treatment. DNA of the CDR3: TGTGCCAGCGGGACGGACGGGTATCAGCCCCAGCATTTT. Translation gives CASGTDGYQPQHF.